A selection of T cell receptor beta chains follows, all from one sample in a study of blood T cell repertoires in COVID-19. Sequencing used immunoSEQ multiplex PCR; TCRdb keeps in-frame clones, though not all of them. The sample comprises about 300,000 clones, more than 70% of which are singletons, and roughly 1.6% rests with the top ten. Sequencing used peripheral blood. The receptors shown here come from a woman in her fifties or sixties with acute or convalescent COVID-19. The CDR3 runs from the conserved cysteine through the conserved F or W. A D gene is named only where the DNA matches it firmly. A row's size may be missing; if present it is once, few, many or a size class.

D gene	V gene	J gene	CDR3 length	clone size	CDR3 DNA	CDR3 protein
TRBD1	TRBV7-2	TRBJ2-7	15	.	TGTGCCAGCAGCTTTCCCGGGACAGGAGGGGACGAGCAGTACTTC	CASSFPGTGGDEQYF
TRBD1	TRBV28	TRBJ1-4	15	.	TGTGCCAGCAGTCTACACGGGACAGGGGAAGAAAAACTGTTTTTT	CASSLHGTGEEKLFF
.	TRBV9	TRBJ2-1	15	.	TGTGCCAGCAGCGTAGTGGCCGCATCCTACAATGAGCAGTTCTTC	CASSVVAASYNEQFF
TRBD1	TRBV2	TRBJ2-6	16	few	TGTGCCACTCGCCGGGACAGCAACTCTGGGGCCAACGTCCTGACTTTC	CATRRDSNSGANVLTF
.	TRBV5-1	TRBJ1-4	15	.	TGCGCCAGCAGCTGGGTGTGGGGCCCTAATGAAAAACTGTTTTTT	CASSWVWGPNEKLFF
TRBD2	TRBV4-2	TRBJ2-3	15	.	TGTGCCAGCAGCCAAGGGGCGGGAGCCGCAGATACGCAGTATTTT	CASSQGAGAADTQYF
.	TRBV12-2	TRBJ2-5	15	.	TGTGCAAGTCGCTCACCTCTGGGGGGGGAAGAGACCCAGTACTTC	CASRSPLGGEETQYF
TRBD1	TRBV3-1/TRBV3-2	TRBJ2-7	14	once	TGTGCCAGCAGCGGGGGACAGGGCTCCTACGAGCAGTACTTC	CASSGGQGSYEQYF
TRBD1	TRBV18	TRBJ1-1	15	.	TGTGCCAGCTCGCCGACGGGACAGCGGGGGACTGAAGCTTTCTTT	CASSPTGQRGTEAFF
.	TRBV11-3	TRBJ2-1	14	.	TGTGCCAGCAGCCGAGATGGCTGGGCGGGAGAGCAGTTCTTC	CASSRDGWAGEQFF
.	TRBV5-8	TRBJ1-2	15	.	TGTGCCAGCAGCCTGCGGCCGGGGTCGGGCTATGGCTACACCTTC	CASSLRPGSGYGYTF
.	TRBV11-2	TRBJ2-5	17	.	TGTGCCAGCAGGCCCTCGAGCTTTCCGGGGATTGCAGAGACCCAGTACTTC	CASRPSSFPGIAETQYF
TRBD2	TRBV9	TRBJ2-7	16	once	TGTGCCAGCAGCACACAGACTAGCGGGAGCTTGGGCGAGCAGTACTTC	CASSTQTSGSLGEQYF
TRBD1	TRBV10-3	TRBJ2-7	14	.	TGTGCCATCTGGGCAGGACAGGGAACCTACGAGCAGTACTTC	CAIWAGQGTYEQYF
TRBD2	TRBV5-6	TRBJ2-1	17	few	TGTGCCAGCAGCTCCCTCGGGAGCGGGAGTTTCTACAATGAGCAGTTCTTC	CASSSLGSGSFYNEQFF
TRBD1	TRBV27	TRBJ2-5	15	.	TGTGCCAGCAGTCCAGTTTACAGGGGGCGAGAGACCCAGTACTTC	CASSPVYRGRETQYF
TRBD1	TRBV11-3	TRBJ2-2	14	.	TGTGCCAGCAGTAGGACAGGGGATGCCGGGGAGCTGTTTTTT	CASSRTGDAGELFF
.	TRBV7-2	TRBJ2-3	18	.	TGTGCCAGCAGCTTAACGGTCGCGGGAAGAGGAACCACAGATACGCAGTATTTT	CASSLTVAGRGTTDTQYF
.	TRBV5-4	TRBJ1-4	13	.	TGTGCCAGCAGCTTGCCGACTAATGAAAAACTGTTTTTT	CASSLPTNEKLFF
TRBD1	TRBV3-1/TRBV3-2	TRBJ1-3	16	.	TGTGCCAGCAGCCAAGATCTAGGGGGCACTGGAAACACCATATATTTT	CASSQDLGGTGNTIYF
.	TRBV2	TRBJ1-1	18	.	TGTGCCAGCAGTAGAAAGAGCCCCCCGGCGCCGGGGGACACTGAAGCTTTCTTT	CASSRKSPPAPGDTEAFF
.	TRBV10-3	TRBJ2-3	15	.	TGTGCCATCAGTGAGTTTGGCGGGAGCACAGATACGCAGTATTTT	CAISEFGGSTDTQYF
.	TRBV24-1	TRBJ2-1	15	few	TGTGCCACCAGTGATTTGAGCGGCTCCTACAATGAGCAGTTCTTC	CATSDLSGSYNEQFF